The 17 T cell receptor beta chains in this list originate from one sample, sequenced in a study of blood T cell repertoires in COVID-19. Generated by immunoSEQ multiplex PCR, the TCRdb table keeps only in-frame clones and is missing some. The sample has some 45,000 clones; roughly nine tenths are singletons. The sequenced sample was peripheral blood. The receptors here all came from a human donor in a cohort sampled during active COVID-19.

The chain links TRBV2 to TRBJ1-5, with 8 bases aligning to TRBD1. The junction had 12 bases not matched to a gene; V was cut back by 6 bases and J by 8 bases. CDR3 size: 15 residues. Germline assignment: CDR1 SNHLY and CDR2 FYNNEI. The DNA of the CDR3 is TGTGCCAGCAGCGCAAATGGACAGGGTTTCGAGCCCCAGCATTTT. It is translated as CASSANGQGFEPQHF.

The genes are TRBV6-2 or TRBV6-3 and TRBJ2-3; D call uncertain. The CDR3 has 13 residues. Germline V gene lookup returns CDR1 MNHEY and CDR2 SVGEGT. V lost 0 bases and J 6 bases, leaving 7 bases between the germline ends. Here the CDR3 reads CASSYSNGDTQYF. CDR3 nucleotide sequence: TGTGCCAGCAGTTACTCCAACGGGGATACGCAGTATTTT.

V and J are TRBV5-6 and TRBJ2-1; D might be TRBD1 (6 bases). V lost 0 bases, J lost 0 bases, and 13 bases lay in between. CDR1 is SGHDT and CDR2 is YYEEEE in the germline V gene. CDR3 length: 17 residues. CDR3 DNA: TGTGCCAGCAGCTTGGGATGGGGGCGCAGCTCCTACAATGAGCAGTTCTTC. Residues: CASSLGWGRSSYNEQFF.

This chain joins TRBV19 and TRBJ1-1, with D perhaps TRBD1 (5 bases). Trimming cost V 6 bases and J 0 bases, with 11 bases left between them. Germline CDR1 and CDR2: LNHDA and SQIVND (reference sequence). The CDR3 has 14 amino acids. CDR3 loop: CASSWGRMNTEAFF. The CDR3 coding sequence is TGTGCCAGTAGCTGGGGCCGAATGAACACTGAAGCTTTCTTT.

This clone showed up just once. The J gene is TRBJ1-2, the V gene TRBV10-1, with 8 nucleotides matching TRBD1. The CDR3 is 13 residues long. Trimming took 5 bases from V and 7 from J; bases not matched to a gene: 6. Germline V gives CDR1 WNHNN, CDR2 SYGVQD (reference sequence). The CDR3 DNA reads TGCGCCAGCAGTCCGGACAGGGAAGTTGGCTACACCTTC. Amino acid sequence: CASSPDREVGYTF.

The chain is built from TRBV5-1 and TRBJ2-1; 7 bases agree with TRBD2. The length of the CDR3 is 17 residues. Germline V gene data show CDR1 as SGHRS and CDR2 as YFSETQ. J gave up 0 bases and V 0 bases, and 6 bases lay outside the gene matches. This CDR3 reads CASSLALAVDSYNEQFF. The CDR3 DNA is TGCGCCAGCAGCTTGGCTCTAGCGGTGGACTCCTACAATGAGCAGTTCTTC.

This rearrangement joins TRBV11-1 to TRBJ1-2, with a tentative D call TRBD1 (6 bases). The CDR3 has 13 residues. Germline V gives CDR1 SGHAT, CDR2 FQDESV (reference sequence). Trimming took off 3 bases at V and 2 bases at J, with 7 bases between the two ends. CDR3 protein: CASSLDRNYGYTF. The DNA for the CDR3 is TGTGCCAGCAGCTTGGACAGAAACTATGGCTACACCTTC.

This clone appeared a single time. The V gene is TRBV19, the J gene TRBJ2-3, with 8 bases aligning to TRBD2. CDR1 is LNHDA and CDR2 is SQIVND in the germline V gene (reference sequence). With V trimmed by 4 bases and J by 2 bases, 8 bases remained unmatched. The CDR3 is 16 residues long. The chain's CDR3 is CASSKGNSGDTDTQYF. In DNA, the CDR3 is TGTGCCAGTAGTAAGGGTAATAGCGGGGACACAGATACGCAGTATTTT.

This chain connects TRBV10-3 to TRBJ1-4; 9 nucleotides line up with TRBD1. The CDR3 is 17 amino acids. From germline, CDR1 is ENHRY and CDR2 SYGVKD. After removal of 7 bases from V and 3 bases from J, the junction contained 12 bases not matched to a gene. The chain's CDR3 is CAIIRDRANGANEKLFF. CDR3 bases: TGTGCCATCATTCGGGACAGGGCGAATGGAGCTAATGAAAAACTGTTTTTT.

The chain uses TRBV11-2 and TRBJ2-5, with 9 bases aligning to TRBD2. From germline, CDR1 is SGHAT and CDR2 FQNNGV. The CDR3 runs to 15 residues. Germline trimming cut 3 bases from V and 2 bases from J; bases unmatched to any gene: 4. Here the CDR3 reads CASSFPSGAQETQYF. The CDR3 DNA follows: TGTGCCAGCAGCTTCCCTAGCGGGGCGCAAGAGACCCAGTACTTC.

The V gene is TRBV7-9, the J gene TRBJ2-7, with TRBD1 identical over 8 bases. Germline loops: CDR1 SEHNR, CDR2 FQNEAQ (reference sequence). The CDR3 totals 16 residues. The V gene end was trimmed by 5 bases and the J gene end by 3 bases; junction bases not matched to a gene: 12. In nucleotides, the CDR3 is TGTGCCAGCAGCGTCAAGGGACAGGCCTCCGACTACGAGCAGTACTTC. Its translation: CASSVKGQASDYEQYF.

The V gene is TRBV7-3, the J gene TRBJ2-1, with TRBD2 as a possible D gene (5 bases). V lost 5 bases and J lost 0, with 14 bases in between. The CDR3 contains 16 residues. Germline assignment: CDR1 SGHTA and CDR2 FQGTGA. DNA for the CDR3: TGTGCCAGCAGCCCCTCCCCGGGGAGCTCCTACAATGAGCAGTTCTTC. Amino acids: CASSPSPGSSYNEQFF. Based on the CDR3 plus reference TRBV7-3 and TRBJ2-1, the full variable domain is GAGVSQTPSNKVTEKGKYVELRCDPISGHTALYWYRQSLGQGPEFLIYFQGTGAADDSGLPNDRFFAVRPEGSVSTLKIQRTERGDSAVYLCASSPSPGSSYNEQFFGPGTRLTVL.

CDR3 DNA: TGTGCCAGCAGTTTATTGCCAGGGTCGGTTTCACCCCTCCACTTT. Its protein is CASSLLPGSVSPLHF. V and J are TRBV28 and TRBJ1-6, with a tentative D call TRBD1 (5 bases). V was cut by 1 base and J by 9 bases, with 13 bases left in between. The germline V gene has CDR1 MDHEN and CDR2 SYDVKM. This CDR3 region has 15 residues.

V is TRBV1 and J is TRBJ2-3; the table's D call of TRBD2 was not tested on the DNA. TRBV1 has pseudogene status. The CDR3 is made up of 17 amino acids. CDR3 sequence reads: CTSSQPLAGKPTDTQYF. The CDR3 DNA is TGCACCAGCAGCCAACCTTTAGCGGGGAAACCCACAGATACGCAGTATTTT.

The chain employs TRBV19 and TRBJ2-1; D is uncertain. CDR1 LNHDA and CDR2 SQIVND come from the germline V gene (reference sequence). The CDR3 is 12 amino acids. The V gene lost 7 bases and the J gene lost 7 bases, with 11 bases spanning the gap. CDR3 sequence (DNA): TGTGCCAGTACCTCGGGTTTGAATGAGCAGTTCTTC. The encoded protein is CASTSGLNEQFF.

The V call is TRBV7-2, the J call TRBJ2-1; 8 nucleotides match TRBD2. The V gene end was trimmed by 2 bases and the J gene end by 8 bases; junction bases not matched to a gene: 8. The germline gives CDR1 SGHTA, CDR2 FQGNSA. The CDR3 covers 15 residues. The CDR3 coding sequence is TGTGCCAGCAGCTTAACGGGGGGGTTTTTGGATGAGCAGTTCTTC. This gives the protein CASSLTGGFLDEQFF.

This chain connects TRBV18 to TRBJ2-7; D may be TRBD1 (5 bases). This CDR3 region has 15 residues. Between the trimmed V and J ends, which lost 1 base and 6 bases, there was a span of 16 bases. Germline V gene data show CDR1 as KGHSH and CDR2 as LQKENI. The CDR3 is CASSPLGAVSGEQYF. DNA of the CDR3: TGTGCCAGCTCACCACTTGGGGCGGTATCGGGCGAGCAGTACTTC.